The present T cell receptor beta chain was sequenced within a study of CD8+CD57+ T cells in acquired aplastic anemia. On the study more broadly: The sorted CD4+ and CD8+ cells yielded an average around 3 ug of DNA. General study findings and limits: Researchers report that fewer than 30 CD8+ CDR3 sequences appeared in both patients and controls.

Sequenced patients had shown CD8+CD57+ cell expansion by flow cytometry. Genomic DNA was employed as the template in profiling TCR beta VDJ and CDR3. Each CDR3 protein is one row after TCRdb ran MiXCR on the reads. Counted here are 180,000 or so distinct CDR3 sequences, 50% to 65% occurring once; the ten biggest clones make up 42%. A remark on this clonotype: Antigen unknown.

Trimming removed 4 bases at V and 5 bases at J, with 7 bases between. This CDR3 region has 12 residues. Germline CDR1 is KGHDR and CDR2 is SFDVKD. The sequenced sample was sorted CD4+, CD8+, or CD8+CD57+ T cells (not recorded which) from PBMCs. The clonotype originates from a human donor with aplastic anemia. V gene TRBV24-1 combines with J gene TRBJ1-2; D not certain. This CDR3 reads CATSEAEYGYTF. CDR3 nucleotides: TGTGCCACCAGTGAGGCGGAGTATGGCTACACCTTC.